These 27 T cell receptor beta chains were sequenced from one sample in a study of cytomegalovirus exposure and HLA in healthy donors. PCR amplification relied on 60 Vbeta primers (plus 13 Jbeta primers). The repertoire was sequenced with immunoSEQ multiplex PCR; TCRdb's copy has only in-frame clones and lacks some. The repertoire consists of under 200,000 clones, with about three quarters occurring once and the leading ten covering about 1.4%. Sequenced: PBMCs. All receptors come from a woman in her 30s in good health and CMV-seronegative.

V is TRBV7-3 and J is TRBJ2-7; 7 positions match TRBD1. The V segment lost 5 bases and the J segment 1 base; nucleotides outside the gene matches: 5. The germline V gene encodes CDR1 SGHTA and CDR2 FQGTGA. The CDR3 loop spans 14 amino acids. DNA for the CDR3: TGTGCCAGCAGCCCTCGACAGGGTTCCTACGAGCAGTACTTC. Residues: CASSPRQGSYEQYF.

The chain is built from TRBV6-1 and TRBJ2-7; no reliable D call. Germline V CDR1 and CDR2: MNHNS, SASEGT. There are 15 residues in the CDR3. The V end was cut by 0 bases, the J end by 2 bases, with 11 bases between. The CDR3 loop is CASSEALRLPYEQYF. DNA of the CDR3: TGTGCCAGCAGTGAAGCTCTCAGGCTACCCTACGAGCAGTACTTC.

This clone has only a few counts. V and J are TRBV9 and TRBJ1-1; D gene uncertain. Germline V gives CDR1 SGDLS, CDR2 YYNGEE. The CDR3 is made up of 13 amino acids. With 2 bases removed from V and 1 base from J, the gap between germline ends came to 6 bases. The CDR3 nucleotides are TGTGCCAGCAGCGTCCAGGAGAACACTGAAGCTTTCTTT. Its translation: CASSVQENTEAFF.

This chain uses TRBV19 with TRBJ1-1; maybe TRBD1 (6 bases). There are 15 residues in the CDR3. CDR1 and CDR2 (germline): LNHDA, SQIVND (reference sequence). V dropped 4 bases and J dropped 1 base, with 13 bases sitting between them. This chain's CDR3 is CASSREQGWNTEAFF. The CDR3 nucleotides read TGTGCCAGTAGTAGAGAACAGGGCTGGAACACTGAAGCTTTCTTT.

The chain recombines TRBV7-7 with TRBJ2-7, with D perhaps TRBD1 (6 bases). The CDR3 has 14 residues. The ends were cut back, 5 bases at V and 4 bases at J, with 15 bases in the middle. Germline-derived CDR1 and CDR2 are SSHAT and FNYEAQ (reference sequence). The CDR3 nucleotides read TGTGCCAGCAGCCCACAGGGTTCGGGATACGAGCAGTACTTC. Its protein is CASSPQGSGYEQYF.

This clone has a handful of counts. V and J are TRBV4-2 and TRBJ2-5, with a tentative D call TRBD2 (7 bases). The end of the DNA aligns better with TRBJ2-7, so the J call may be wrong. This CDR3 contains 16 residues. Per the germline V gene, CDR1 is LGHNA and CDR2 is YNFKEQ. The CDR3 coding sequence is TGTGCCAGCAGCCAAGATGGCGGGGGCCTCTCCTACGAGCAGTACTTC. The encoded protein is CASSQDGGGLSYEQYF.

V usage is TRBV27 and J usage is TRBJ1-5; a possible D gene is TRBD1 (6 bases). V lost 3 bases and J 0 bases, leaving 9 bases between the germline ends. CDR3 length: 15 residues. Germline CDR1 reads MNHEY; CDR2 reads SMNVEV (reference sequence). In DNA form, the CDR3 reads TGTGCCAGCAGTTTCCAGGGGAATAGCAATCAGCCCCAGCATTTT. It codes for CASSFQGNSNQPQHF.

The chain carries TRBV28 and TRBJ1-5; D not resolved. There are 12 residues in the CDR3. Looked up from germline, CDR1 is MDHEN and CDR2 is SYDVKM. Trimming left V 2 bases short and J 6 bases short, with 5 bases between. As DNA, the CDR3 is TGTGCCAGCAGTTTAAGAGGTCAGCCCCAGCATTTT. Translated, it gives CASSLRGQPQHF.

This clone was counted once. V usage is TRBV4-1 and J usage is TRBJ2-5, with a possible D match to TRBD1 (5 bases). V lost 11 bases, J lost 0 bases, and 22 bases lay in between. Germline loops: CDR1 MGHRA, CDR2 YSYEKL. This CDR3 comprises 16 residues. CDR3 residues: CAPRESTESYQETQYF. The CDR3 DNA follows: TGCGCCCCCAGAGAGTCGACAGAGAGCTACCAAGAGACCCAGTACTTC.

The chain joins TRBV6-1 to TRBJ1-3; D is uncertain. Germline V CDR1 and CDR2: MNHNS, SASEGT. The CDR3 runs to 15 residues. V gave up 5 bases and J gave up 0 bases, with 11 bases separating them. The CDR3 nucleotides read TGTGCCAGCAGTCTAGAGGCCGGCTCTGGAAACACCATATATTTT. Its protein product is CASSLEAGSGNTIYF.

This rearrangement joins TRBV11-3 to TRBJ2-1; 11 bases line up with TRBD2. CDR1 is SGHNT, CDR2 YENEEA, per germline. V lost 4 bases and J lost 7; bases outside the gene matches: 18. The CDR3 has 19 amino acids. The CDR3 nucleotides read TGTGCCAGCAGCTCCCGTGCGGTTGATAGCGGGGGGGCGTATAATGAGCAGTTCTTC. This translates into CASSSRAVDSGGAYNEQFF.

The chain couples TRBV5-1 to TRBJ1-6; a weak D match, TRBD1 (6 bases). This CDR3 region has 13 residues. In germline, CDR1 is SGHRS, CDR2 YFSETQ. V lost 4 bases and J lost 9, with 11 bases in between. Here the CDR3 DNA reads TGCGCCAGCAGCAGTACAGGGTTTTCACCCCTCCACTTT. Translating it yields CASSSTGFSPLHF. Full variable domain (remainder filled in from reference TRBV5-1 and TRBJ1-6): KAGVTQTPRYLIKTRGQQVTLSCSPISGHRSVSWYQQTPGQGLQFLFEYFSETQRNKGNFPGRFSGRQFSNSRSEMNVSTLELGDSALYLCASSSTGFSPLHFGNGTRLTVT.

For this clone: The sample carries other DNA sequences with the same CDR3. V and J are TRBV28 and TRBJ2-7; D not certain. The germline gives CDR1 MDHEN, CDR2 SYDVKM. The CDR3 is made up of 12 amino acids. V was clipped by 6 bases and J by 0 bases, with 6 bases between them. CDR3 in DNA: TGTGCCAGCAGCCTTAGCTCCTACGAGCAGTACTTC. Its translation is CASSLSSYEQYF.

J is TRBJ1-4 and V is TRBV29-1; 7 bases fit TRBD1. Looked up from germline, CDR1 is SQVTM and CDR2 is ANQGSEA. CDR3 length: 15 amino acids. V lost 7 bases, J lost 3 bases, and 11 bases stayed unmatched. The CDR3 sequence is CSASIPGQSNEKLFF. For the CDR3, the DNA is TGCAGCGCCTCGATACCGGGACAGTCTAATGAAAAACTGTTTTTT.

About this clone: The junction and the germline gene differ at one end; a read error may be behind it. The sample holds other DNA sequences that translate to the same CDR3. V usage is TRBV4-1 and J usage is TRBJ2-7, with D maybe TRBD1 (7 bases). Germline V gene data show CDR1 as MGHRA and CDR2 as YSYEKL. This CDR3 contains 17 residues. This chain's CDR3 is CASSQEDGRQGGYEQYF. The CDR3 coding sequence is TGCGCCAGCAGCCAAGAAGATGGTAGACAGGGAGGATACGAGCAGTACTTT.

The CDR3 region has the DNA TGTGCCAGCAGACCGGACAGAACAACTAATGAAAAACTGTTTTTT. It specifies CASRPDRTTNEKLFF. The V and J genes are TRBV28 and TRBJ1-4; possible D gene TRBD1, 6 bases. Trimming took off 6 bases at V and 0 bases at J, with 11 bases between the two ends. The germline V gene has CDR1 MDHEN and CDR2 SYDVKM. The CDR3 has 15 residues.

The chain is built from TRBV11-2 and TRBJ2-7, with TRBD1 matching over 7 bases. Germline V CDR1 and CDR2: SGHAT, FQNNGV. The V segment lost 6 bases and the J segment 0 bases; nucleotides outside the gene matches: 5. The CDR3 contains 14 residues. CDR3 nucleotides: TGTGCCAGCAGACAAGACAGGGTCTCCTACGAGCAGTACTTC. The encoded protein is CASRQDRVSYEQYF.

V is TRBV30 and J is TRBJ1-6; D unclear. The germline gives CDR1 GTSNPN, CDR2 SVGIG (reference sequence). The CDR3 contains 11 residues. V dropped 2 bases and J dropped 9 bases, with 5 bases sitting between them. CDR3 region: CAWSPGSPLHF. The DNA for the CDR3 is TGTGCCTGGAGTCCGGGTTCACCCCTCCACTTT.

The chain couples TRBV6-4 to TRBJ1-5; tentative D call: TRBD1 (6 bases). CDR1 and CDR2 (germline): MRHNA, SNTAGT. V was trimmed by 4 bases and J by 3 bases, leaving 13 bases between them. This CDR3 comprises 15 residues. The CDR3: CASSGEGGNNQPQHF. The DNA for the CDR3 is TGTGCCAGCAGTGGTGAAGGGGGTAACAATCAGCCCCAGCATTTT.

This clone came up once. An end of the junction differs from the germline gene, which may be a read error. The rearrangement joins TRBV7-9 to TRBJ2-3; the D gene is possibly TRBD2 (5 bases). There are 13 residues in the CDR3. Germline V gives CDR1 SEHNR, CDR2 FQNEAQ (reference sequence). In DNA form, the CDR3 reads TGTGCCAGCAGCCTAGCTTCAGGAGATACGCAGTATTTT. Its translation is CASSLASGDTQYF.

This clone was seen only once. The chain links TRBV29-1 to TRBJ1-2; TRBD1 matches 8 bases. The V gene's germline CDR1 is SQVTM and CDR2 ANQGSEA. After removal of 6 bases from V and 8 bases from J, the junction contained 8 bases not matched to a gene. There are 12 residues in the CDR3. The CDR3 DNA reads TGCAGCGTCGACGGACAGGGTATGGGCTACACCTTC. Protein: CSVDGQGMGYTF.

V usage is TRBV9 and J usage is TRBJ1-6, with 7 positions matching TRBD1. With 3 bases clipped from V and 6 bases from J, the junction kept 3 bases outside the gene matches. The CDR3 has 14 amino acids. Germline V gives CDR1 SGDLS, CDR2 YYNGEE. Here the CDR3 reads CASSAGTANSPLHF. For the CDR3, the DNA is TGTGCCAGCAGCGCAGGGACAGCTAATTCACCCCTCCACTTT.

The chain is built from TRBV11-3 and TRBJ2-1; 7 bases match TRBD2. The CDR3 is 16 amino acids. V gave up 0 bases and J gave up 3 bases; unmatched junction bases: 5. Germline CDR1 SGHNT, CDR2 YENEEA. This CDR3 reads CASSLERTRYYNEQFF. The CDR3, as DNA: TGTGCCAGCAGCTTAGAACGGACTAGGTACTACAATGAGCAGTTCTTC. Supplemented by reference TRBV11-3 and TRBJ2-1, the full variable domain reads EAGVVQSPRYKIIEKKQPVAFWCNPISGHNTLYWYLQNLGQGPELLIRYENEEAVDDSQLPKDRFSAERLKGVDSTLKIQPAELGDSAVYLCASSLERTRYYNEQFFGPGTRLTVL.

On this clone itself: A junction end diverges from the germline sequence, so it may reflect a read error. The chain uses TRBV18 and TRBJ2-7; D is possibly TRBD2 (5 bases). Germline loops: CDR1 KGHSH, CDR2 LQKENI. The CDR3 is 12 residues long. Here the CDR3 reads CASTPSSGEQYF. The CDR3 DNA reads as TGTGCCAGCACACCTAGCTCGGGGGAGCAGTACTTC.

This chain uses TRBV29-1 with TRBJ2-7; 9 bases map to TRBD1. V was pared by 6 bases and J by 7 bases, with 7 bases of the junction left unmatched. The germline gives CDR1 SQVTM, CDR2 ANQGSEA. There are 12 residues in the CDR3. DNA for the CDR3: TGCAGCGTCGGGACAGGGCTTAGAGAGCAGTACTTC. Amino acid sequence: CSVGTGLREQYF.

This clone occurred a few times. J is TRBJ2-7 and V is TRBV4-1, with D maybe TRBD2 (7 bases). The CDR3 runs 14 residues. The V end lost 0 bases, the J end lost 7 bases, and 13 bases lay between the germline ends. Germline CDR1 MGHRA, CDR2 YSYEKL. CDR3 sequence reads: CASSQDLGGPEQYF. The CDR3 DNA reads TGCGCCAGCAGCCAAGATCTCGGGGGGCCAGAGCAGTACTTC.

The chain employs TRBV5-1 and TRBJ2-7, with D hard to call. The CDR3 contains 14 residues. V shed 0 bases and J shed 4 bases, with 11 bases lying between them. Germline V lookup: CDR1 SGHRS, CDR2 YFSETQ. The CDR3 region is CASSLEQLTYEQYF. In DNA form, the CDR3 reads TGCGCCAGCAGCTTGGAACAGCTCACTTACGAGCAGTACTTC.